A selection of T cell receptor beta chains follows, all from one sample in a study of metastatic and nonmetastatic thyroid tumors. TCRdb reanalyzed the PCR reads with MiXCR. The table shows roughly 90,000 clones, with just under 15% occurring only once. The sample comprised blood. These receptors came from a female donor with papillary thyroid cancer or a benign thyroid nodule (not recorded which). Some clones in this sample may be carry-over from other donors' samples. Both conserved end residues are part of each CDR3. The D gene is left open where the match is weak. The size field is filled for only some rows; it gives once, few, many or a size class.

v_call	clone_size	d_call	j_call	cdr3_nt	cdr3_aa
TRBV18	many	.	TRBJ2-7	TGTGCCAGCTCACCAGGTTTGGGCAGGCAGGGCCATTCCTACGAGCAGTACTTC	CASSPGLGRQGHSYEQYF
TRBV10-2	many	.	TRBJ2-6	TGCGCCAGCAGAGCAGGGTTGACTGGGGCCAACGTCCTGACTTTC	CASRAGLTGANVLTF
TRBV4-1	many	.	TRBJ1-6	TGCGCCAGCAGCCCCTCCAGGGACGGCGCTTCACCCCTCCACTTT	CASSPSRDGASPLHF
TRBV19	many	TRBD2	TRBJ2-1	TGTGCCAGTAGTATAGAGGGAGCGGGGGGATACAATGAGCAGTTCTTC	CASSIEGAGGYNEQFF
TRBV4-2	many	TRBD2	TRBJ2-1	TGTGCCAGCAGCCAAGAGATTGGGGAGGGTGAGCAGTTCTTC	CASSQEIGEGEQFF
TRBV2	few	.	TRBJ1-1	TGTGCCAGCAGAAGATCGCAGGGGAGAACTGAAGCTTTCTTT	CASRRSQGRTEAFF
TRBV10-1	many	TRBD1	TRBJ1-6	TGCGCCAGCAGTCCAGGGGGCAATTCACCCCTCCACTTT	CASSPGGNSPLHF
TRBV7-2	many	.	TRBJ1-1	TGTGCCAGCAGCTTAGGAGTTATGAACACTGAAGCTTTCTTT	CASSLGVMNTEAFF
TRBV7-9	many	TRBD1	TRBJ1-1	TGTGCCAGCAGCCCCCCGACAGGGTCGAACACTGAAGCTTTCTTT	CASSPPTGSNTEAFF
TRBV19	many	.	TRBJ2-1	TGTGCCAGTAGTGGGTCGGCCAGCGGGCGGGGTGAGCAGTTCTTC	CASSGSASGRGEQFF
TRBV5-5	.	TRBD1	TRBJ1-2	TGTGCCAGCAGGGTCTCGGGACAGTGTTTCTCCGTCTACACCTTC	CASRVSGQCFSVYTF
TRBV10-2	many	TRBD1	TRBJ2-1	TGCGCCAGCAGTGTGCCGGGACAGGGTCAGTTCTTC	CASSVPGQGQFF
TRBV20-1	many	.	TRBJ1-5	TGCAGTGCTAGTGGCGGCTATCAGCCCCAGCATTTT	CSASGGYQPQHF
TRBV20-1	many	TRBD1	TRBJ2-7	TGCAGTGCTAGTGATCTCCCGGGACAGAGGTCCTACGAGCAGTACTTC	CSASDLPGQRSYEQYF
TRBV20-1	many	.	TRBJ2-5	TGCAGTGTGGACACGGTCCGGGAAGAGACCCAGTACTTC	CSVDTVREETQYF
TRBV28	.	.	TRBJ2-1	TGTGCCAGCAGCGCGATAGGGGGAGCATACGCTAAGCAGTTCTTC	CASSAIGGAYAKQFF
TRBV5-1	many	TRBD2	TRBJ2-3	TGCGCCAGCAGCCGGGGGGGGTACGTAGATACGCAGTATTTT	CASSRGGYVDTQYF
TRBV5-4	few	TRBD1	TRBJ2-7	TGTGCCACACTCCTGATGGGACAGTCCTACGAGCAGTACTTC	CATLLMGQSYEQYF
TRBV18	many	.	TRBJ1-1	TGTGCCAGCTCACCGCAGGGAATGGTAGAGACTGAAGCTTTCTTT	CASSPQGMVETEAFF
TRBV5-1	many	.	TRBJ2-1	TGCGCCAGCAGCTTGGAACCTACCGCGTTGGATGAGCAGTTCTTC	CASSLEPTALDEQFF
TRBV9	many	TRBD2	TRBJ2-7	TGTGCCAGCAGCTCAGCAGCGGGGCTAGCCTACGAGCAGTACTTC	CASSSAAGLAYEQYF
TRBV10-2	many	.	TRBJ2-5	TGCGCCAGCAGCACAGGGTGGGGAGAGACCCAGTACTTC	CASSTGWGETQYF
TRBV6-1	few	.	TRBJ1-2	TGTGCCAGCGGTCCCTCGTCCGTGTTGGACTATGGCTACACCTTC	CASGPSSVLDYGYTF
TRBV5-6	.	TRBD1	TRBJ1-5	TGTGCCAGCAGCTATAAGACAGGGGTCAATCAGCCCCAGCATTTT	CASSYKTGVNQPQHF
TRBV7-2	many	.	TRBJ2-1	TGTGCCAGCAGCGCCGGGGCAACCTACAATGAGCAGTTCTTC	CASSAGATYNEQFF
TRBV19	few	.	TRBJ2-7	TGTACCAGTAGTATCTTTGTGGGAGCCCGCTACGAGCAGTACTTC	CTSSIFVGARYEQYF
TRBV6-1	.	.	TRBJ1-2	TGTGCCAGCAGCCGCGCAGGGAGTTATGGCTACACCTTC	CASSRAGSYGYTF
TRBV7-9	many	.	TRBJ2-7	TGTGCCAGCAGCTCCGGGGATCCCTACGAGCAGTACTTC	CASSSGDPYEQYF
TRBV6-2/TRBV6-3	few	.	TRBJ2-2	TGTGCCAGCAGTTCTCGGGCGGACCTGGGGCACCGGGAGCTGTTTTTT	CASSSRADLGHRELFF
TRBV3-1	many	.	TRBJ2-7	TGTGCCAGCAGCCACCCCCTGGGGCACGAGCAGTACTTC	CASSHPLGHEQYF
TRBV12-3/TRBV12-4	many	.	TRBJ1-2	TGTGCCAGCAACCGAGGGACGGGCAACTATGGCTACACCTTC	CASNRGTGNYGYTF
TRBV15	many	TRBD1	TRBJ2-3	TGTGCCACCAGCAGAGATCCAGGGGGCAGCACAGATACGCAGTATTTT	CATSRDPGGSTDTQYF
TRBV6-1	.	.	TRBJ1-1	TGTGCCAGCAGAACCGGACAGATCACTGAAGCTTTCTTT	CASRTGQITEAFF
TRBV7-8	many	.	TRBJ2-1	TGTGCCAGCAGACCGGCAGGGTCTGACCACCGTGGGAATGAGCAGTTCTTC	CASRPAGSDHRGNEQFF
TRBV7-2	many	TRBD2	TRBJ2-7	TGTGCCAGCACCGACGGACTAGCGGGGAGGTACGAGCAGTACTTC	CASTDGLAGRYEQYF
TRBV5-7	many	.	TRBJ1-3	TGTGCCAGCAGCCCGGGCCACACCATATATTTT	CASSPGHTIYF
TRBV4-1	.	.	TRBJ2-7	TGCGCCAGCAGTCCAGGACCGTCGGCGGGCTACGAGCAGTACTTC	CASSPGPSAGYEQYF
TRBV3-1	many	.	TRBJ2-3	TGTGCCAGCAGCCAAGAGAGATCGCCTAGCACAGATACGCAGTATTTT	CASSQERSPSTDTQYF
TRBV24-1	many	.	TRBJ2-6	TGTGCCACCAGTGGTTCAGCTGGGGCCAACGTCCTGACTTTC	CATSGSAGANVLTF
TRBV20-1	many	.	TRBJ1-6	TGCAGTGCTAGTATGCAGGGTGGGTATTCACCCCTCCACTTT	CSASMQGGYSPLHF
TRBV5-6	few	TRBD2	TRBJ2-1	TGTGCCAGCATCTTGTCTAGCGGGAGGAATGAGCAGTTCTTC	CASILSSGRNEQFF
TRBV12-3/TRBV12-4	many	.	TRBJ2-7	TGTGCCAGCAGCTTGACCGACAGGCACTACGAGCAGTACTTC	CASSLTDRHYEQYF
TRBV30	once	.	TRBJ2-7	TGTGCCTGGAGTCGACAGGGAGGGGGCTACGAGCAGTACTTC	CAWSRQGGGYEQYF
TRBV27	few	.	TRBJ1-1	TGTGCCAGCAGTTTTGTAGCTTTAGACACTGAAGCTTTCTTT	CASSFVALDTEAFF
TRBV28	many	.	TRBJ1-5	TGTGCCAGCAGTCGAAGACACCTGCGCAATCAGCCCCAGCATTTT	CASSRRHLRNQPQHF
TRBV12-3/TRBV12-4	many	.	TRBJ1-1	TGTGCCACACTAAGACAGACCCAACTTATGAACACTGAAGCTTTCTTT	CATLRQTQLMNTEAFF
TRBV7-9	many	.	TRBJ1-5	TGTGCCAGCAGCTTAGTGACCGGCAGGGAAGCGGAGGGGCCCAATCAGCCCCAGCATTTT	CASSLVTGREAEGPNQPQHF
TRBV11-2	.	TRBD1	TRBJ2-2	TGTGCCAGCAGCCCGGGGACAGCCTGGGTGGTGGGGGAGCTGTTTTTT	CASSPGTAWVVGELFF